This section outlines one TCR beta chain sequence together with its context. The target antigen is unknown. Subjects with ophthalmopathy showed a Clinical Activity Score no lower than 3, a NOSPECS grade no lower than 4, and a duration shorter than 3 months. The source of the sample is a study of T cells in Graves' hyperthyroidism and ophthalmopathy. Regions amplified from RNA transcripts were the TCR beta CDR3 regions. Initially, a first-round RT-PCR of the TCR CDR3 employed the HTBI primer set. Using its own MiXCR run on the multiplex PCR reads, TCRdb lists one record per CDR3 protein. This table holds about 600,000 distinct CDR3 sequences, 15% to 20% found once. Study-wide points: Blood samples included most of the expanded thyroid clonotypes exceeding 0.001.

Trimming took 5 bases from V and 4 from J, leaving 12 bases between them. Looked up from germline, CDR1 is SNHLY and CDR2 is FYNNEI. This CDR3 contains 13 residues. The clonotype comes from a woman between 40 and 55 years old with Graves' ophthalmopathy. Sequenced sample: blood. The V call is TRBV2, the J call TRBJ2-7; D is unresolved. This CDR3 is CASSSRLLYEQYF. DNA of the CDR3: TGTGCCAGCAGTTCCCGACTCCTATACGAGCAGTACTTC.